This TCR beta chain was observed in a study of shared clonotypes between healthy human individuals. Study details: Three plates each covered CD4 naive and memory; CD8 naive two, CD8 memory one.

The table came from immunoSEQ multiplex PCR; TCRdb's copy has only in-frame clones and leaves some out. The sample has over a million clones; 95% to 97% are singletons. Trimming pared 3 bases from V and 1 base from J, leaving 9 bases between. This CDR3 region has 14 residues. Germline V CDR1 and CDR2: SGHRS, YFSETQ. Sequencing used naive CD4+ T cells sorted from blood. The subset: CD45RA+ positively selected. The sequence derives from a man between 25 and 39 years old in good health. This chain joins TRBV5-1 and TRBJ2-3; no definite D call. For the CDR3, the DNA is TGCGCCAGCAGCTATGGTTCCGGCACAGATACGCAGTATTTT. This translates into CASSYGSGTDTQYF. The complete variable domain, with remaining parts taken from reference TRBV5-1 and TRBJ2-3, reads KAGVTQTPRYLIKTRGQQVTLSCSPISGHRSVSWYQQTPGQGLQFLFEYFSETQRNKGNFPGRFSGRQFSNSRSEMNVSTLELGDSALYLCASSYGSGTDTQYFGPGTRLTVL.